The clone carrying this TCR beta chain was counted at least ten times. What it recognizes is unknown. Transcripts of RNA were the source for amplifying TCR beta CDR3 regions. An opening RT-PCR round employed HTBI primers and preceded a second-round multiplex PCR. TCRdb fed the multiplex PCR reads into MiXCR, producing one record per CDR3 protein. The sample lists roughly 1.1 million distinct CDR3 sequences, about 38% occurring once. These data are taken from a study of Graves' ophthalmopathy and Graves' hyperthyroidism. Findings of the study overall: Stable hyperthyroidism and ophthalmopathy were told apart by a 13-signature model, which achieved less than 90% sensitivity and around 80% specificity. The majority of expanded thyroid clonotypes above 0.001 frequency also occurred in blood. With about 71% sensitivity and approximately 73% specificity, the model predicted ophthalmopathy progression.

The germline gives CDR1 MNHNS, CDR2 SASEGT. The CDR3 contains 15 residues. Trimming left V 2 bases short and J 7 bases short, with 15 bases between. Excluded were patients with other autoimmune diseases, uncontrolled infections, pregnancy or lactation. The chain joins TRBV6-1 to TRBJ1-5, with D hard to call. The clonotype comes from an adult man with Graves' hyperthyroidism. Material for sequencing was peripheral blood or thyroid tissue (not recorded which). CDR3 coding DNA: TGTGCCAGCAGTGAAATGACCAGAGGGCGACAGCCCCAGCATTTT. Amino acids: CASSEMTRGRQPQHF.